One and the same sample provided the 5 T cell receptor beta chains below, sequenced in a study of neoadjuvant nivolumab and ipilimumab in lung cancer. Profiled with immunoSEQ multiplex PCR; TCRdb holds only in-frame clones, not every one. This sample has tens of thousands of clones; more than 85% occur once, and the top ten carry around 3.7%. Sequenced here: blood, sampled before neoadjuvant nivolumab, alone or with ipilimumab. These TCRs come from an adult with non-small cell lung cancer. Some clones in this sample may be carry-over from other donors' samples.

This chain connects TRBV7-2 to TRBJ2-1; D is unresolved. The CDR3 covers 13 residues. Between the trimmed V and J ends, which lost 1 base and 10 bases, there was a span of 11 bases. CDR1 is SGHTA, CDR2 FQGNSA, per germline. CDR3 residues: CASSLVFGDEQFF. The CDR3 DNA reads as TGTGCCAGCAGCTTAGTCTTCGGAGACGAGCAGTTCTTC.

The V and J genes are TRBV6-6 and TRBJ2-7, with D possibly being TRBD2 (5 bases). Per germline, CDR1 MNHNY and CDR2 SVGAGI (reference sequence). V gave up 5 bases and J gave up 2 bases, with 13 bases separating them. The CDR3 length is 14 residues. The CDR3 here is CASSDRGTAYEQYF. CDR3 coding DNA: TGTGCCAGCAGTGACCGGGGTACGGCCTACGAGCAGTACTTC.

The V gene is TRBV7-2, the J gene TRBJ2-1; a possible D gene is TRBD1 (5 bases). The CDR3 covers 14 residues. In germline, CDR1 is SGHTA, CDR2 FQGNSA. Trimming left V 1 base short and J 7 bases short, with 11 bases between. The CDR3 nucleotides are TGTGCCAGCAGCTTAGTGGCCAGGGCGAATGAGCAGTTCTTC. Protein product: CASSLVARANEQFF.

Here the CDR3 DNA reads TGTGCCACCCAACCCAGACCCAGCTCCTACGAGCAGTACTTC. Its translation is CATQPRPSSYEQYF. The V gene is TRBV2, the J gene TRBJ2-7; D is ambiguous. Looked up from germline, CDR1 is SNHLY and CDR2 is FYNNEI. The V end was cut by 10 bases, the J end by 0 bases, with 16 bases between. The CDR3 sequence is 14 residues long.

The rearrangement links TRBV6-5 to TRBJ2-1, with 12 bases fitting TRBD2. V lost 6 bases and J lost 8; bases outside the gene matches: 5. Germline lookup yields CDR1 MNHEY and CDR2 SVGAGI. There are 14 residues in the CDR3. In nucleotides, the CDR3 is TGTGCCAGCAGGCGACTAGCGGGAGATCATGAGCAGTTCTTC. It encodes CASRRLAGDHEQFF.